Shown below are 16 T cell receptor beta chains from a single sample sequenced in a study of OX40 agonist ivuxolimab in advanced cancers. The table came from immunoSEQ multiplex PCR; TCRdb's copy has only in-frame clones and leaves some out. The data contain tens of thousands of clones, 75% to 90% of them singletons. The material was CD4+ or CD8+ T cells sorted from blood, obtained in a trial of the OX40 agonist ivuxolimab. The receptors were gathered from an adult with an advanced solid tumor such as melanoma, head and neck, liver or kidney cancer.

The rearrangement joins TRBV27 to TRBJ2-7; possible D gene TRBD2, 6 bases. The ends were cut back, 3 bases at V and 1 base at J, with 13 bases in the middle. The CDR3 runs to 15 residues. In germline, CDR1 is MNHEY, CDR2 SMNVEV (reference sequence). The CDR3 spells CASSFGGVPSYEQYF. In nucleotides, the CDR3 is TGTGCCAGCAGTTTTGGAGGGGTCCCTTCCTACGAGCAGTACTTC.

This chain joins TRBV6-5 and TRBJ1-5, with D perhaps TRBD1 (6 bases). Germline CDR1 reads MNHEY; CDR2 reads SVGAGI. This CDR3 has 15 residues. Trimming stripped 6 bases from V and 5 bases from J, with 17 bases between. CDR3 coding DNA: TGTGCCAGCAGCCACGGGGCAGGGGAATATCAGCCCCAGCATTTT. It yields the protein CASSHGAGEYQPQHF.

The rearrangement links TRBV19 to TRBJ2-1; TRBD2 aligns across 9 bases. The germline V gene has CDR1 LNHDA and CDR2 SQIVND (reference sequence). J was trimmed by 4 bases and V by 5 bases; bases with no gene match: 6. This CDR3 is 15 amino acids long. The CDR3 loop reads CASSLRGGQYNEQFF. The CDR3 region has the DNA TGTGCCAGTAGTTTGCGGGGGGGACAATACAATGAGCAGTTCTTC.

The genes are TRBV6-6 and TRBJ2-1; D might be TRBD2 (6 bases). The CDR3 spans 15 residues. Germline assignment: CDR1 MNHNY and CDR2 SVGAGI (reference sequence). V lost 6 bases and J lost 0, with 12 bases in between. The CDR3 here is CASREGPSSYNEQFF. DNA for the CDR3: TGTGCCAGCAGGGAGGGACCAAGCTCCTACAATGAGCAGTTCTTC.

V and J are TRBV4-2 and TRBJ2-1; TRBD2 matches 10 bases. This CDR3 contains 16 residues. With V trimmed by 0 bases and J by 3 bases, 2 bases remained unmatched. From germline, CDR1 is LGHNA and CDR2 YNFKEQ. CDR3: CASSQEAGGFYNEQFF. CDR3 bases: TGTGCCAGCAGCCAAGAAGCGGGAGGGTTCTACAATGAGCAGTTCTTC.

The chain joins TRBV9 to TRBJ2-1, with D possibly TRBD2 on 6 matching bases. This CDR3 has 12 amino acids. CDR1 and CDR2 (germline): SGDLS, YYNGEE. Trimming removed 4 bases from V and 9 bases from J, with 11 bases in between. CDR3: CASSFSGTEQFF. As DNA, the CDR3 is TGTGCCAGCAGCTTTAGCGGTACTGAGCAGTTCTTC.

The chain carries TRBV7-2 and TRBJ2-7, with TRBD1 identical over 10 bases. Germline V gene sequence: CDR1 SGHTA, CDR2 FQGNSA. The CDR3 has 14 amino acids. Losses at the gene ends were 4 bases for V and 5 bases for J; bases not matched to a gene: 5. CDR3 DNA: TGTGCCAGCAGCTCGGGACAGGGGAGAGACGAGCAGTACTTC. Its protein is CASSSGQGRDEQYF.

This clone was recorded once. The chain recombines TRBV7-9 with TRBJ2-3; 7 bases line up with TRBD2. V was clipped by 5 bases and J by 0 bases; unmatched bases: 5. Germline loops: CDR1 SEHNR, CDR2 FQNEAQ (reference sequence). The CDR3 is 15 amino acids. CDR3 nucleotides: TGTGCCAGCAGCCCCTCGGGGGGAAGCACAGATACGCAGTATTTT. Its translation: CASSPSGGSTDTQYF. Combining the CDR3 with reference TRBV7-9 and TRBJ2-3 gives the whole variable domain DTGVSQNPRHKITKRGQNVTFRCDPISEHNRLYWYRQTLGQGPEFLTYFQNEAQLEKSRLLSDRFSAERPKGSFSTLEIQRTEQGDSAMYLCASSPSGGSTDTQYFGPGTRLTVL.

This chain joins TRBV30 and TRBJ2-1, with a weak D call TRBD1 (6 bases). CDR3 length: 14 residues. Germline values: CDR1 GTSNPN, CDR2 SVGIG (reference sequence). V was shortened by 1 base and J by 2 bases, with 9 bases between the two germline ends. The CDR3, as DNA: TGTGCCTGGAGTGCTAGGGGGACCTACAATGAGCAGTTCTTC. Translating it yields CAWSARGTYNEQFF.

CDR3 sequence: CASSTDLGDYGYTF. CDR3 bases: TGTGCCAGCAGCACTGATTTGGGGGATTATGGCTACACCTTC. The genes are TRBV14 and TRBJ1-2, with D possibly matching TRBD1 (5 bases). This CDR3 comprises 14 residues. Germline V lookup: CDR1 SGHDN, CDR2 FVKESK. V was trimmed by 5 bases and J by 5 bases, leaving 15 bases between them.

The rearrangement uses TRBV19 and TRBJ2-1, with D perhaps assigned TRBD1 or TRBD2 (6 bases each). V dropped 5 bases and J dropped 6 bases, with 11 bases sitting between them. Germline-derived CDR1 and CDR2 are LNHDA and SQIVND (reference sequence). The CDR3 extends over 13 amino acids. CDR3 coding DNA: TGTGCCAGTAGTGCGGGACATCCCAATGAGCAGTTCTTC. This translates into CASSAGHPNEQFF. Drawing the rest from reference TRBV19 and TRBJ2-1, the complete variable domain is DGGITQSPKYLFRKEGQNVTLSCEQNLNHDAMYWYRQDPGQGLRLIYYSQIVNDFQKGDIAEGYSVSREKKESFPLTVTSAQKNPTAFYLCASSAGHPNEQFFGPGTRLTVL.

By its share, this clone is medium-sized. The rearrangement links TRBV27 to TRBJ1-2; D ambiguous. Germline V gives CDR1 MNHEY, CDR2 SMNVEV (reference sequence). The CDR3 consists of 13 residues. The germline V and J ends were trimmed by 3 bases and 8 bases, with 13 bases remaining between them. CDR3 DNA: TGTGCCAGCAGTTTTCCCGGTTTTGGGGGCTACACCTTC. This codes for CASSFPGFGGYTF.

CDR3 region: CASSLSKRDEQFF. In nucleotides, the CDR3 is TGTGCCAGCAGTTTATCGAAGCGGGATGAGCAGTTCTTC. The chain combines TRBV27 with TRBJ2-1; maybe TRBD2 (6 bases). The V gene lost 0 bases and the J gene lost 8 bases, with 8 bases spanning the gap. Germline CDR1 is MNHEY and CDR2 is SMNVEV (reference sequence). The CDR3 runs to 13 residues.

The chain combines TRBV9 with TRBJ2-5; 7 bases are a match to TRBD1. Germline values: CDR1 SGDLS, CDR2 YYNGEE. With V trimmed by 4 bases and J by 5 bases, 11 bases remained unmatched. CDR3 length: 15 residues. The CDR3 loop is CASSMTGNLQETQYF. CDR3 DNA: TGTGCCAGCAGCATGACAGGGAATCTCCAGGAGACCCAGTACTTC.

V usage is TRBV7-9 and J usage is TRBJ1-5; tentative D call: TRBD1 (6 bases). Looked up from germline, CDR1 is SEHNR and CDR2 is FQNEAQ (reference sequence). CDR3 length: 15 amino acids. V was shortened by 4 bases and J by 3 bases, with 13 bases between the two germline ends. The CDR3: CASSSNREANQPQHF. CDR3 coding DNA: TGTGCCAGCAGCTCCAACAGGGAGGCCAATCAGCCCCAGCATTTT.

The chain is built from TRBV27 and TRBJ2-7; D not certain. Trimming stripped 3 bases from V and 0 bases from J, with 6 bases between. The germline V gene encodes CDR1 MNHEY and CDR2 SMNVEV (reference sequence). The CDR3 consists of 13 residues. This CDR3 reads CASSLENSYEQYF. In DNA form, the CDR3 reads TGTGCCAGCAGTTTGGAAAACTCCTACGAGCAGTACTTC.